The clone carrying this T cell receptor beta chain appeared a few times. Antigen: not known. Other DNA sequences of this sample code for an identical CDR3. Healthy people donating bone marrow made up the donors. The data derive from a study of cytomegalovirus exposure and HLA in healthy donors. Study summary: The Caucasian-associated ancestry cluster contained about four fifths of the approximately 410 genotyped donors.

The study, taken as a whole, reports: HLA-A and HLA-B allele assignments for most subjects were reportedly predicted accurately using TCR beta sequences. The study listed 164 cytomegalovirus-associated TCR beta chains.

It was with 60 Vbeta and 13 Jbeta primers that the PCR ran. TCRdb keeps only in-frame clones here, not all; method: immunoSEQ multiplex PCR. The data hold approximately 220,000 clones, with just over 75% observed a single time. V was clipped by 0 bases and J by 4 bases, with 7 bases between them. Germline loops: CDR1 GTSNPN, CDR2 SVGIG (reference sequence). The CDR3 extends over 13 amino acids. The sequence came from a man younger than 35 in good health and CMV-seronegative. Sequencing input: PBMCs. This chain joins TRBV30 and TRBJ1-5; D is undetermined. The CDR3, as DNA: TGTGCCTGGAGTGTACGAGGAAATCAGCCCCAGCATTTT. It translates to CAWSVRGNQPQHF.